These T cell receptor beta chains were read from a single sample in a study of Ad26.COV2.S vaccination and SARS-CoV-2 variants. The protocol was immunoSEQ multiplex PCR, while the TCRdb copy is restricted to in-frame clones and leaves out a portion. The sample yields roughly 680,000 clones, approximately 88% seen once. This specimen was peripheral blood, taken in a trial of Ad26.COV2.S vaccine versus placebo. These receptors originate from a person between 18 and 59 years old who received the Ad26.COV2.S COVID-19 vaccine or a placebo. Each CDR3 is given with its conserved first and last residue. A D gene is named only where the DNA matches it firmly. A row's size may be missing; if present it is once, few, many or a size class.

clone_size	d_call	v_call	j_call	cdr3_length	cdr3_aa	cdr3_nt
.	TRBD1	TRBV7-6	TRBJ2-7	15	CASSLGRTGAYEQYF	TGTGCCAGCAGCTTAGGAAGGACAGGGGCCTACGAGCAGTACTTC
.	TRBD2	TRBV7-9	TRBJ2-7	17	CASSLRSAGLASYEQYF	TGTGCCAGCAGCTTAAGGAGTGCGGGACTAGCCTCCTACGAGCAGTACTTC
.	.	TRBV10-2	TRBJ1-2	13	CASSDPDNYGYTF	TGCGCCAGCAGTGATCCGGATAACTATGGCTACACCTTC
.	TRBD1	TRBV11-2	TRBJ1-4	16	CASSSGGGHPAEKLFF	TGTGCCAGCAGCTCAGGGGGAGGACACCCCGCTGAAAAACTGTTTTTT
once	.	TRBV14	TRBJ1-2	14	CASSQVQVNYGYTF	TGTGCCAGCAGCCAAGTACAGGTGAACTATGGCTACACCTTC
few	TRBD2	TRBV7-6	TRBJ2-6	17	CASSPPPAGDGANVLTF	TGTGCCAGCAGCCCCCCCCCGGCGGGGGATGGGGCCAACGTCCTGACTTTC
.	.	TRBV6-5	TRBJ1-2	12	CASSLDRYGYTF	TGTGCCAGCAGCTTAGACAGATATGGCTACACCTTC
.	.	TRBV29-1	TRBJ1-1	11	CSGGVNTEAFF	TGCAGCGGGGGGGTTAACACTGAAGCTTTCTTT
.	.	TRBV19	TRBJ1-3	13	CASRQSSGNTIYF	TGTGCCAGTAGGCAGAGCTCTGGAAACACCATATATTTT
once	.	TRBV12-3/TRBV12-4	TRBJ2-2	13	CASKGRWTGELFF	TGTGCCAGCAAGGGGCGTTGGACCGGGGAGCTGTTTTTT